This passage covers 28 T cell receptor beta chains from one sample sequenced in a study of blood T cell repertoires in COVID-19 (TCRdb year 2020). Library generation was performed with the immunoSEQ multiplex PCR assay. TCRdb carries this immuneACCESS record with in-frame sequences only. Its versions omit some clonotypes, under half of them owing to an unresolved V gene in the studies checked, with the rest unexplained. This sample is represented by about 140,000 clones; 75% to 85% of them were singletons. The top ten clones comprise 4.5% to 5% of the sample. Sequenced material: peripheral blood. The receptors come from a woman of 80 years or more with active or convalescent COVID-19.

A remark on this clone: Other DNA sequences in the sample encode the same CDR3. This sequence joins TRBV19 and TRBJ1-5; no definite D call. CDR1 LNHDA and CDR2 SQIVND come from the germline V gene (reference sequence). V was pared by 1 base and J by 2 bases, with 6 bases between. The CDR3 has 14 amino acids. CDR3 bases: TGTGCCAGTAGTATAGTGAGGGGCAATCAGCCCCAGCATTTT. Translation gives CASSIVRGNQPQHF.

This clone was seen once. J is TRBJ2-3 and V is TRBV5-1; 7 bases fit TRBD2. Germline CDR1 is SGHRS and CDR2 is YFSETQ. The CDR3 covers 16 residues. V lost 3 bases and J lost 4; bases outside the gene matches: 11. CDR3 sequence: CASSWTGRGDPDTQYF. The CDR3 DNA follows: TGCGCCAGCAGCTGGACGGGTCGGGGGGATCCAGATACGCAGTATTTT.

V is TRBV28 and J is TRBJ1-4; 7 bases are a match to TRBD1. After removal of 6 bases from V and 3 bases from J, the junction contained 7 bases not matched to a gene. CDR3 length: 15 residues. Germline V gene sequence: CDR1 MDHEN, CDR2 SYDVKM. For the CDR3, the DNA is TGTGCCAGCAGCCTAGGGGGCGCCGCTAATGAAAAACTGTTTTTT. Amino acids: CASSLGGAANEKLFF.

This chain uses TRBV11-3 with TRBJ2-2; unclear D gene. Germline loops: CDR1 SGHNT, CDR2 YENEEA. Trimming took off 1 base at V and 7 bases at J, with 4 bases between the two ends. CDR3 length: 12 residues. CDR3 in DNA: TGTGCCAGCAGCTTAGTTATCGGGGAGCTGTTTTTT. Translation gives CASSLVIGELFF.

In nucleotides, the CDR3 is TGTGCCAGCAGCGCTGGACAGCCAGGGGCTGGAAACACCATATATTTT. Encoded protein: CASSAGQPGAGNTIYF. V is TRBV11-2 and J is TRBJ1-3; D might be TRBD1 (6 bases). V gave up 5 bases and J gave up 2 bases, with 16 bases separating them. The CDR3 contains 16 residues. CDR1 is SGHAT, CDR2 FQNNGV, per germline.

The genes are TRBV4-1 and TRBJ1-4; possible D gene TRBD1, 6 bases. CDR3 size: 15 residues. Per the germline V gene, CDR1 is MGHRA and CDR2 is YSYEKL. With 0 bases removed from V and 7 bases from J, the gap between germline ends came to 12 bases. Here the CDR3 DNA reads TGCGCCAGCAGCCAAGATACCAGGGGCGGTGAAAAACTGTTTTTT. Its protein product is CASSQDTRGGEKLFF.

The gene calls are TRBV4-1 and TRBJ1-3; 10 bases are a match to TRBD1. This CDR3 is 17 amino acids long. J gave up 4 bases and V 4 bases, and 10 bases lay outside the gene matches. CDR1 MGHRA and CDR2 YSYEKL come from the germline V gene. CDR3 amino acids: CASSRSGTGVGGNTIYF. The DNA for the CDR3 is TGCGCCAGCAGCCGCTCCGGGACAGGGGTGGGCGGAAACACCATATATTTT.

The chain has TRBV5-1 and TRBJ2-5; 13 positions match TRBD2. CDR1 is SGHRS and CDR2 is YFSETQ in the germline V gene. The CDR3 extends over 17 amino acids. V lost 0 bases, J lost 5 bases, and 7 bases stayed unmatched. CDR3 DNA sequence: TGCGCCAGCAGCTTGGGATTGGGACTAGCGGGGATGGAGACCCAGTACTTC. Amino acid sequence: CASSLGLGLAGMETQYF.

V usage is TRBV6-5 and J usage is TRBJ1-5; 9 bases are a match to TRBD1. V dropped 8 bases and J dropped 4; count of bases not matched to a gene: 6. Germline-derived CDR1 and CDR2 are MNHEY and SVGAGI. The CDR3 has 14 amino acids. CDR3 nucleotide sequence: TGTGCCAGCTCGGACAGGGGCGGGAATCAGCCCCAGCATTTT. As protein: CASSDRGGNQPQHF.

The chain recombines TRBV5-1 with TRBJ2-7; the match to TRBD2 covers 8 bases. V dropped 0 bases and J dropped 2; count of bases not matched to a gene: 4. Germline assignment: CDR1 SGHRS and CDR2 YFSETQ. The CDR3 runs 15 residues. As DNA, the CDR3 is TGCGCCAGCAGCTTGGCCGGGGGGGAACCCTACGAGCAGTACTTC. It yields the protein CASSLAGGEPYEQYF.

The J gene is TRBJ1-6, the V gene TRBV28; 8 nucleotides agree with TRBD1. This CDR3 is built from 17 residues. Germline CDR1 MDHEN, CDR2 SYDVKM. V shed 3 bases, J shed 6 bases, and the junction held 10 bases outside the gene matches. CDR3 nucleotides: TGTGCCAGCAGTTTCCTGACAGGGGCGACCGTTAATTCACCCCTCCACTTT. Amino acid sequence: CASSFLTGATVNSPLHF.

This clone has just a few counts. CDR3 amino acids: CASSWTSGGAGTDTQYF. As DNA, the CDR3 is TGTGCCAGCAGCTGGACTAGCGGGGGGGCAGGCACAGATACGCAGTATTTT. V usage is TRBV7-3 and J usage is TRBJ2-3, with 15 bases fitting TRBD2. J was trimmed by 1 base and V by 4 bases; bases with no gene match: 3. The CDR3 has 17 amino acids. In germline, CDR1 is SGHTA, CDR2 FQGTGA.

The CDR3 coding sequence is TGTGCCAGCAGGACGCCCACAGGGGGCACCGGGGAGCTGTTTTTT. It specifies CASRTPTGGTGELFF. The rearrangement uses TRBV28 and TRBJ2-2, with TRBD1 identical over 8 bases. V trimming: 6 bases; J trimming: 4 bases; junction bases outside the gene matches: 7. Germline CDR1 MDHEN, CDR2 SYDVKM. CDR3 length: 15 amino acids.

J is TRBJ2-7 and V is TRBV5-1, with unresolved D. V lost 6 bases and J lost 0, with 13 bases in between. CDR1 is SGHRS, CDR2 YFSETQ, per germline. The CDR3 runs to 14 residues. The CDR3 loop is CASTSGLSSYEQYF. CDR3 in DNA: TGCGCCAGCACCTCAGGTCTAAGCTCCTACGAGCAGTACTTC.

V is TRBV6-5 and J is TRBJ2-7; D may be TRBD2 (7 bases). The CDR3 runs to 15 residues. Trimming cost V 6 bases and J 3 bases, with 18 bases left between them. The V gene's germline CDR1 is MNHEY and CDR2 SVGAGI. The CDR3 here is CASRGGSGGSYEQYF. CDR3 coding DNA: TGTGCCAGCAGAGGGGGATCCGGCGGGAGCTACGAGCAGTACTTC.

This clone was found a few times. J is TRBJ1-2 and V is TRBV24-1; D is possibly TRBD1 (5 bases). The V gene's germline CDR1 is KGHDR and CDR2 SFDVKD. The CDR3 consists of 17 residues. Trimming took off 3 bases at V and 4 bases at J, with 20 bases between the two ends. As DNA, the CDR3 is TGTGCCACCAGTGATAGAAAGGGGCCACAACCCTTCTATGGCTACACCTTC. This translates into CATSDRKGPQPFYGYTF.

The J gene is TRBJ1-1, the V gene TRBV21-1. TRBV21-1 counts as a pseudogene. The CDR3 runs 14 residues. CDR3 sequence reads: CASSKEFEGIGAFF. CDR3 nucleotide sequence: TGTGCCAGCAGCAAAGAATTTGAGGGAATCGGTGCTTTCTTT.

The rearrangement joins TRBV27 to TRBJ2-7; tentative D call: TRBD2 (6 bases). Germline V gene data show CDR1 as MNHEY and CDR2 as SMNVEV (reference sequence). The CDR3 loop spans 14 amino acids. Trimming cost V 2 bases and J 0 bases, with 8 bases left between them. For the CDR3, the DNA is TGTGCCAGCAGTTTACGGGGGAACTCCTACGAGCAGTACTTC. Translated: CASSLRGNSYEQYF.

The chain joins TRBV9 to TRBJ2-1; 12 bases are shared with TRBD2. Per germline, CDR1 SGDLS and CDR2 YYNGEE. Trimming cost V 3 bases and J 3 bases; bases outside gene matches: 4. The CDR3 runs 16 residues. The CDR3 coding sequence is TGTGCCAGCAGCGAAACTAGCGGGGGGAACTACAATGAGCAGTTCTTC. Residues: CASSETSGGNYNEQFF.

The V gene is TRBV3-1 (or the pseudogene TRBV3-2), the J gene TRBJ1-3; D is ambiguous. The V end was cut by 4 bases, the J end by 0 bases, with 10 bases between. The V gene's germline CDR1 is LGHDT and CDR2 YNNKEL (reference sequence). The CDR3 consists of 15 residues. DNA for the CDR3: TGTGCCAGCAGCCGACTGAGGAGCTCTGGAAACACCATATATTTT. Translating it yields CASSRLRSSGNTIYF.

The gene calls are TRBV2 and TRBJ1-5; 8 nucleotides align to TRBD1. CDR3 length: 14 amino acids. CDR1 SNHLY and CDR2 FYNNEI come from the germline V gene. The V segment lost 3 bases and the J segment 7 bases; nucleotides outside the gene matches: 5. CDR3 protein: CASSDQQGGQPQHF. CDR3 nucleotide sequence: TGTGCCAGCAGTGACCAACAGGGGGGGCAGCCCCAGCATTTT.

For the CDR3, the DNA is TGTGCCATAGACGGGGGGACCTTCAAAGATACGCAGTATTTT. Its translation is CAIDGGTFKDTQYF. The genes are TRBV21-1 and TRBJ2-3; the table gives TRBD2 as D, unverified against the DNA. TRBV21-1 is termed a pseudogene. The length of the CDR3 is 14 residues.

This rearrangement joins TRBV9 to TRBJ2-7, with TRBD2 as a possible D gene (5 bases). The V end was cut by 0 bases, the J end by 6 bases, with 13 bases between. Germline CDR1 SGDLS, CDR2 YYNGEE. The CDR3 has 14 residues. Here the CDR3 DNA reads TGTGCCAGCAGCGTAGCTGCCGGGGTCGGCGAGCAGTACTTC. Translating gives CASSVAAGVGEQYF. Looking up the rest from reference TRBV9 and TRBJ2-7 gives the full variable domain: DSGVTQTPKHLITATGQRVTLRCSPRSGDLSVYWYQQSLDQGLQFLIQYYNGEERAKGNILERFSAQQFPDLHSELNLSSLELGDSALYFCASSVAAGVGEQYFGPGTRLTVT.

The chain recombines TRBV7-2 with TRBJ1-2; D call uncertain. The germline V gene has CDR1 SGHTA and CDR2 FQGNSA. V was pared by 5 bases and J by 4 bases, with 20 bases between. CDR3 length: 16 residues. CDR3 sequence (DNA): TGTGCCAGCAGCCTACCGAACCTTCCGGGGAGCTATGGCTACACCTTC. Amino acids: CASSLPNLPGSYGYTF.

This clone came up once. The chain has TRBV23-1 and TRBJ1-6; 7 bases are a match to TRBD1. TRBV23-1 is an ORF, and what it does is uncertain. The CDR3 covers 17 residues. Trimming cost V 0 bases and J 8 bases; bases outside gene matches: 10. Written as DNA, the CDR3 is TGCGCCAGCAGTCAATCCCAAGCTACAGGGGTGGATTCACCCCTCCACTTT. This encodes CASSQSQATGVDSPLHF.

This clone came up a few times. This chain joins TRBV9 and TRBJ2-3; 7 nucleotides match TRBD1. The germline V gene encodes CDR1 SGDLS and CDR2 YYNGEE. V lost 3 bases and J lost 3; bases outside the gene matches: 7. The CDR3 totals 15 residues. The CDR3 DNA reads TGTGCCAGCAGCGCGCTACAGGGACAGACAGATACGCAGTATTTT. Amino acid sequence: CASSALQGQTDTQYF.

The V call is TRBV5-1, the J call TRBJ1-1; 7 bases agree with TRBD1. The CDR3 totals 17 residues. The junction had 12 bases not matched to a gene; V was cut back by 3 bases and J by 1 base. Germline lookup yields CDR1 SGHRS and CDR2 YFSETQ. The CDR3 bases are TGCGCCAGCAGCTCAACAGGGGCCGGCTTCCAGAACACTGAAGCTTTCTTT. It yields the protein CASSSTGAGFQNTEAFF.

The CDR3 spells CASSYSSEGRRRPYNSPLHF. In nucleotides, the CDR3 is TGTGCCAGCAGTTACTCGAGTGAGGGCAGAAGGAGACCCTATAATTCACCCCTCCACTTT. The rearrangement uses TRBV6-2 or TRBV6-3 and TRBJ1-6; no clear D. With 0 bases removed from V and 2 bases from J, the gap between germline ends came to 20 bases. The CDR3 totals 20 residues. Looked up from germline, CDR1 is MNHEY and CDR2 is SVGEGT.